Presented here are 7 T cell receptor beta chains from one specimen sequenced in a study of Graves' ophthalmopathy and Graves' hyperthyroidism. RNA served as the template for amplifying TCR beta CDR3 regions. HTBI primers were employed in first-round RT-PCR, then a second-round multiplex PCR followed. One entry per CDR3 protein, called by TCRdb with MiXCR from the multiplex PCR reads. Here the sample spans 650,000 to 900,000 distinct CDR3 sequences, 40% being singletons. Sample: peripheral blood. The receptors originated from an adult man with Graves' ophthalmopathy.

This clonotype appeared a few times. This chain connects TRBV10-3 to TRBJ1-2; unclear D gene. Germline V gives CDR1 ENHRY, CDR2 SYGVKD. V lost 10 bases to trimming and J lost 0 bases, with 15 bases between them. CDR3 length: 14 residues. Here the CDR3 reads CASRRGAANYGYTF. Written as DNA, the CDR3 is TGTGCCAGCAGGCGGGGAGCCGCTAACTATGGCTACACCTTC.

This clonotype was seen repeatedly, ten times or more. The genes are TRBV2 and TRBJ1-2; no firm D call. The germline V gene has CDR1 SNHLY and CDR2 FYNNEI. The CDR3 runs 15 residues. Trimming took off 5 bases at V and 1 base at J, with 14 bases between the two ends. CDR3 nucleotide sequence: TGTGCCAGCAGTCCACTCGGCACTAGTAACTATGGCTACACCTTC. It specifies CASSPLGTSNYGYTF.

In this sample, this clonotype turned up many times. The chain carries TRBV25-1 and TRBJ1-1, with D tentatively TRBD1 (5 bases). The CDR3 is 13 residues long. Between the trimmed V and J ends, which lost 3 bases and 6 bases, there was a span of 11 bases. Germline assignment: CDR1 MGHDK and CDR2 SYGVNS. CDR3 bases: TGTGCCAGCAGTGACCGTTCGGGGGCTGAAGCTTTCTTT. Translation gives CASSDRSGAEAFF.

The CDR3 sequence: CSAREETYEQYF. DNA for the CDR3: TGCAGTGCTAGAGAGGAAACCTACGAGCAGTACTTC. The chain couples TRBV20-1 to TRBJ2-7, with D unresolved. Per the germline V gene, CDR1 is DFQATT and CDR2 is SNEGSKA (reference sequence). The V and J ends lost 0 bases and 2 bases respectively, with 5 bases between them. CDR3 length: 12 residues.

This clonotype has a handful of counts. The CDR3: CASRTAAGPYGYTF. DNA for the CDR3: TGTGCCAGCAGAACGGCGGCAGGCCCCTATGGCTACACCTTC. V usage is TRBV2 and J usage is TRBJ1-2; D is unresolved. Trimming pared 6 bases from V and 4 bases from J, leaving 15 bases between. The CDR3 runs 14 residues. Germline CDR1 and CDR2: SNHLY and FYNNEI.

Ten or more counts support this clonotype. J is TRBJ2-7 and V is TRBV7-2; TRBD1 aligns across 8 bases. Germline V lookup: CDR1 SGHTA, CDR2 FQGNSA. The V and J ends lost 3 bases and 9 bases, in that order; junction bases with no gene match: 10. This CDR3 is built from 14 residues. The CDR3 reads CASSFSGTGAGQYF. The CDR3 coding sequence is TGTGCCAGCAGCTTTTCCGGGACAGGTGCGGGGCAGTACTTC.

This clonotype was seen more than once but under ten times. An end of the junction differs from the germline gene, which may be a read error. V and J are TRBV10-3 and TRBJ1-3, with D unclear. The CDR3 sequence is 14 residues long. CDR1 is ENHRY, CDR2 SYGVKD, per germline. CDR3 amino acids: CASSWGRSGNTIYF. In nucleotides, the CDR3 is TGTGCCAGCAGTTGGGGAAGGTCTGGAAACACCATATATTTT.